Reported below is one TCR beta chain. This specimen belongs to a study of OX40 agonist ivuxolimab in advanced cancers. Looking at the study overall: The dose-escalation cohort had hepatocellular carcinoma, melanoma, renal cell or head and neck cancer. Partial responses occurred in Three dose-escalation patients, one with hepatocellular carcinoma and two with cutaneous melanoma.

V lost 5 bases and J lost 8, with 18 bases in between. Germline V gives CDR1 MNHEY, CDR2 SVGAGI. CDR3 length equals 14 residues. Only in-frame clones appear in the TCRdb table, and some are missing; sequencing was by immunoSEQ multiplex PCR. The data contain around 80,000 clones, about 85% of them seen just once; the ten biggest clones take up less than 4%. The chain carries TRBV6-5 and TRBJ1-1; tentatively, D is TRBD1 (6 bases). The TCR comes from an adult with an advanced solid tumor such as melanoma, head and neck, liver or kidney cancer. The starting material was CD4+ or CD8+ T cells sorted from blood, obtained in a trial of the OX40 agonist ivuxolimab. The CDR3 loop is CASSPPLQGDEAFF. CDR3 nucleotides: TGTGCCAGCAGTCCACCCCTACAGGGAGACGAAGCTTTCTTT.